This TCR beta chain is from a study of blood T cell repertoires in COVID-19. TCRdb's copy holds only in-frame clones and misses some; the assay was immunoSEQ multiplex PCR. The profile shows 150,000 or so clones, around 93% of them singletons. V shed 4 bases, J shed 5 bases, and the junction held 13 bases outside the gene matches. The CDR3 is 16 amino acids. Germline V lookup: CDR1 SGHTA, CDR2 FQGNSA. The source of this sequence is a young man with COVID-19, enrolled during active disease. The material sequenced was peripheral blood. The chain uses TRBV7-2 and TRBJ1-1; 7 bases match TRBD1. The CDR3 reads CASSYDGVGTATEAFF. For the CDR3, the DNA is TGTGCCAGCAGCTACGATGGGGTGGGGACAGCTACTGAAGCTTTCTTT.